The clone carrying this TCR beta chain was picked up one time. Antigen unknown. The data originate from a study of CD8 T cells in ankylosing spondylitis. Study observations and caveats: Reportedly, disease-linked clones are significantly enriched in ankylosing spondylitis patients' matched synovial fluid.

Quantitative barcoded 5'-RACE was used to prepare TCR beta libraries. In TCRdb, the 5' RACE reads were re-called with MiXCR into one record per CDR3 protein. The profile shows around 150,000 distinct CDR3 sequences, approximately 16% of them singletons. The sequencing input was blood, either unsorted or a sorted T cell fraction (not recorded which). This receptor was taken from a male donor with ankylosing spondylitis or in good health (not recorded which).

In DNA form, the CDR3 reads TGTGCCACCAGTAACGGACAGGAGATCCAAGAGACCCAGTACTTC. Amino acids: CATSNGQEIQETQYF. The rearrangement joins TRBV15 to TRBJ2-5, with TRBD1 matching 7 bases. This CDR3 has 15 amino acids. The V gene end was trimmed by 6 bases and the J gene end by 1 base; junction bases not matched to a gene: 8. From germline, CDR1 is LNHNV and CDR2 YYDKDF (reference sequence).